The next 7 T cell receptor beta chains were all read from a single sample in a study of metastatic and nonmetastatic thyroid tumors. With MiXCR, TCRdb called clones anew from the PCR reads. The table lists roughly 61,000 clones, about 3.8% of them singletons. All patients reached thyroid surgery having received no treatment beforehand. Sequenced input: blood. These receptors were taken from a female donor with papillary thyroid cancer or a benign thyroid nodule (not recorded which). Some clones in this sample may be carry-over from other donors' samples.

This clone was counted at least ten times. V and J are TRBV30 and TRBJ2-2, with D hard to call. CDR1 is GTSNPN, CDR2 SVGIG, per germline (reference sequence). The CDR3 covers 13 residues. Trimming stripped 0 bases from V and 7 bases from J, with 9 bases between. CDR3: CAWSVRPVGELFF. CDR3 DNA: TGTGCCTGGAGTGTAAGGCCGGTCGGGGAGCTGTTTTTT.

The table lists this clone with many counts. V gene TRBV6-1 combines with J gene TRBJ1-2, with a weak D call TRBD1 (5 bases). The CDR3 spans 11 residues. Germline V gene data show CDR1 as MNHNS and CDR2 as SASEGT. V lost 5 bases to trimming and J lost 7 bases, with 8 bases between them. The CDR3 reads CASSRGTGYTF. DNA of the CDR3: TGTGCCAGCAGTAGAGGGACTGGCTACACCTTC.

This clone was observed many times. The chain employs TRBV19 and TRBJ1-3; 7 nucleotides agree with TRBD1. Unmatched junction bases numbered 16, after V lost 5 bases and J lost 0 bases. This CDR3 is built from 19 residues. The germline V gene has CDR1 LNHDA and CDR2 SQIVND (reference sequence). The CDR3 DNA reads TGTGCCAGTAGTCGCAAATTACCGGGACAGCGCCTCTCTGGAAACACCATATATTTT. Residues: CASSRKLPGQRLSGNTIYF.

There are many counts of this clone. The chain couples TRBV20-1 to TRBJ1-6; TRBD1 agrees at 8 bases. Trimming removed 5 bases from V and 1 base from J; junction bases left unmatched: 10. CDR1 and CDR2 (germline): DFQATT, SNEGSKA (reference sequence). This CDR3 region has 17 residues. CDR3 DNA: TGCAGTGCTCTCCGACAGGGGACAAAGTCCTATAATTCACCCCTCCACTTT. Encoded protein: CSALRQGTKSYNSPLHF.

This chain uses TRBV27 with TRBJ2-2, with D perhaps matching TRBD1 or TRBD2 (5 bases each). Per germline, CDR1 MNHEY and CDR2 SMNVEV (reference sequence). The CDR3 totals 15 residues. The ends were cut back, 7 bases at V and 2 bases at J, with 14 bases in the middle. The CDR3 reads CASNPLGDNTGELFF. The CDR3 DNA reads TGTGCCAGCAATCCTTTAGGGGACAACACCGGGGAGCTGTTTTTT.

This clone was recorded many times. This rearrangement joins TRBV6-2 or TRBV6-3 to TRBJ1-3, with D tentatively TRBD1 (5 bases). V shed 10 bases and J shed 0 bases, with 16 bases lying between them. The CDR3 consists of 15 residues. The germline V gene has CDR1 MNHEY and CDR2 SVGEGT. The CDR3 coding sequence is TGTGCCACCTTCGAGGGGTACCCCTCTGGAAACACCATATATTTT. It encodes CATFEGYPSGNTIYF.

The chain uses TRBV20-1 and TRBJ2-7; tentatively, D is TRBD1 (6 bases). Germline V gives CDR1 DFQATT, CDR2 SNEGSKA (reference sequence). The CDR3 is made up of 12 amino acids. V was clipped by 5 bases and J by 3 bases, with 11 bases between them. CDR3 DNA: TGCAGTGCTCAACCAGGGGACTACGAGCAGTACTTC. Protein sequence: CSAQPGDYEQYF.